Below are 30 T cell receptor beta chains sequenced from a single sample in a study of metastatic and nonmetastatic thyroid tumors. TCRdb re-analyzed the PCR reads through MiXCR. The data hold approximately 28,000 clones, with around 14% observed a single time. Thyroid surgery was preceded by no treatment in any patient. Sequencing input: blood. These receptors came from a male donor with papillary thyroid cancer or a benign thyroid nodule (not recorded which). Some clones in this sample may be carry-over from other donors' samples.

Many counts were recorded for this clone. The rearrangement joins TRBV9 to TRBJ2-5; unclear D gene. V gave up 4 bases and J gave up 2 bases, with 12 bases separating them. This CDR3 is 14 amino acids long. Looked up from germline, CDR1 is SGDLS and CDR2 is YYNGEE. For the CDR3, the DNA is TGTGCCAGCAGCCCGGACCACTTTCAAGAGACCCAGTACTTC. Translating gives CASSPDHFQETQYF. Complete variable domain (other parts from reference TRBV9 and TRBJ2-5): DSGVTQTPKHLITATGQRVTLRCSPRSGDLSVYWYQQSLDQGLQFLIQYYNGEERAKGNILERFSAQQFPDLHSELNLSSLELGDSALYFCASSPDHFQETQYFGPGTRLLVL.

This clone was found many times. One junction end does not reproduce the germline sequence, and a read error may be involved. J is TRBJ2-1 and V is TRBV6-4; D possibly corresponds to TRBD2 (6 bases). Germline CDR1 reads MRHNA; CDR2 reads SNTAGT. The CDR3 extends over 14 amino acids. This CDR3 reads CASSDGGPGLPQSF. CDR3 in DNA: TGTGCCAGCAGTGACGGGGGTCCGGGACTCCCCCAGTCCTTC.

This clone ranks as medium-sized (0.01 to 0.1%). This chain connects TRBV6-1 to TRBJ2-7, with 8 positions matching TRBD1. Trimming removed 5 bases from V and 3 bases from J; junction bases left unmatched: 12. The CDR3 has 16 amino acids. Per germline, CDR1 MNHNS and CDR2 SASEGT. Here the CDR3 DNA reads TGTGCCAGCAGTCCAGATATCGGACAGGGAGGCTACGAGCAGTACTTC. Translated: CASSPDIGQGGYEQYF.

This clone came up many times. V and J are TRBV12-3 or TRBV12-4 and TRBJ2-3; TRBD1 matches at 9 bases. After removal of 5 bases from V and 2 bases from J, the junction contained 5 bases not matched to a gene. CDR3 size: 15 residues. Here the CDR3 reads CASSLGQGHTDTQYF. CDR3 DNA: TGTGCCAGCAGTCTGGGACAGGGACACACAGATACGCAGTATTTT.

This clone was detected ten times or more. The rearrangement links TRBV10-3 to TRBJ2-5; 7 bases match TRBD2. The CDR3 consists of 15 residues. The junction had 6 bases not matched to a gene; V was cut back by 0 bases and J by 5 bases. CDR1 is ENHRY, CDR2 SYGVKD, per germline. The DNA for the CDR3 is TGTGCCATCAGTGAGTCGGGCGGGAGCGCTGAGACCCAGTACTTC. It yields the protein CAISESGGSAETQYF.

The sample holds many counts of this clone. The chain couples TRBV24-1 to TRBJ2-2; D is undetermined. Germline V CDR1 and CDR2: KGHDR, SFDVKD. The ends were cut back, 4 bases at V and 7 bases at J, with 9 bases in the middle. The CDR3 length is 13 residues. CDR3 in DNA: TGTGCCACCAGTGACCCTGGGGACGGGGAGCTGTTTTTT. Translation gives CATSDPGDGELFF.

The J gene is TRBJ2-7, the V gene TRBV20-1, with a tentative D call TRBD2 (5 bases). The V and J ends lost 5 bases and 6 bases respectively, with 20 bases between them. The CDR3 spans 14 residues. Germline assignment: CDR1 DFQATT and CDR2 SNEGSKA (reference sequence). CDR3 coding DNA: TGCAGTGCTGGGTTCGCGGGCCAAGCGCGCGAGCAGTACTTC. Protein sequence: CSAGFAGQAREQYF.

This clone came up a few times. The V call is TRBV6-1, the J call TRBJ2-7; possibly TRBD1 for D (6 bases). Germline V gives CDR1 MNHNS, CDR2 SASEGT. The CDR3 is 14 amino acids. V lost 7 bases to trimming and J lost 6 bases, with 19 bases between them. The CDR3 DNA follows: TGTGCCAGCATTCGGACAGAGGGCCCCCTCGAGCAGTACTTC. Amino acids: CASIRTEGPLEQYF.

In its sample, this clone was seen many times. This chain uses TRBV7-9 with TRBJ2-5, with 10 bases lining up with TRBD2. The CDR3 is 14 residues long. The V gene's germline CDR1 is SEHNR and CDR2 FQNEAQ (reference sequence). The J segment lost 5 bases and the V segment lost 5 bases, leaving 5 bases of the junction unmatched. CDR3 sequence (DNA): TGTGCCAGCAGCCCAGGAGCGGGAGGGGAGACCCAGTACTTC. This codes for CASSPGAGGETQYF.

The rearrangement links TRBV30 to TRBJ1-1; no reliable D call. V lost 7 bases and J lost 4, with 22 bases in between. In germline, CDR1 is GTSNPN, CDR2 SVGIG (reference sequence). This CDR3 spans 15 amino acids. CDR3 loop: CALAPPGVTGTEAFF. The CDR3 DNA is TGTGCCTTAGCTCCACCGGGCGTCACCGGCACTGAAGCTTTCTTT.

This clone was recorded at least ten times. The CDR3 DNA reads as TGTGCCAGTAGTATCGCAGGGCCGTTGAACTATGGCTACACCTTC. It is translated as CASSIAGPLNYGYTF. The chain employs TRBV19 and TRBJ1-2; perhaps TRBD1 as D (5 bases). The V end lost 3 bases, the J end lost 2 bases, and 13 bases lay between the germline ends. The CDR3 is 15 amino acids. Germline values: CDR1 LNHDA, CDR2 SQIVND (reference sequence).

This clone was detected only a few times. One end of the junction varies from germline; a read error may be responsible. The chain couples TRBV19 to TRBJ1-6; D is ambiguous. The CDR3 covers 14 residues. Germline CDR1 and CDR2: LNHDA and SQIVND (reference sequence). CDR3 protein: CASGIISDNSPLQF. CDR3 nucleotides: TGTGCCAGTGGTATAATTAGCGATAATTCACCCCTCCAATTT. Full variable domain (missing parts from reference TRBV19 and TRBJ1-6): DGGITQSPKYLFRKEGQNVTLSCEQNLNHDAMYWYRQDPGQGLRLIYYSQIVNDFQKGDIAEGYSVSREKKESFPLTVTSAQKNPTAFYLCASGIISDNSPLQFGNGTRLTVT.

This clone was counted many times. The chain recombines TRBV12-3 or TRBV12-4 with TRBJ1-2; maybe TRBD1 (6 bases). The CDR3 has 17 amino acids. V dropped 1 base and J dropped 6 bases, with 21 bases sitting between them. As DNA, the CDR3 is TGTGCCAGCAGTTTAGGAGGGGGTCCCTCCCAGCGCCATGGCTACACCTTC. Its protein product is CASSLGGGPSQRHGYTF.

J is TRBJ2-7 and V is TRBV6-9; D unresolved. The CDR3 has 17 residues. Trimming took 6 bases from V and 1 from J, leaving 22 bases between them. Germline CDR1 MNHGY, CDR2 SVAAGI. The CDR3 sequence is CASRAPVPSRVSYEQYF. CDR3 DNA sequence: TGTGCCAGCAGAGCCCCGGTACCTAGTCGAGTTTCCTACGAGCAGTACTTC.

Comments on this clone: A much larger clone lies a single base off, so this may be a read error. Different DNA sequences within this sample yield the same CDR3. The chain combines TRBV2 with TRBJ1-1; D call uncertain. The CDR3 contains 13 residues. Germline lookup yields CDR1 SNHLY and CDR2 FYNNEI. The CDR3 region is CASKGLGNTEAFF. As DNA, the CDR3 is TGTGCCAGCAAAGGTTTGGGGAACACCGAAGCTTTCTTT.

This clone has at least ten counts. The V gene is TRBV10-3, the J gene TRBJ2-1, with TRBD2 as a possible D gene (6 bases). Trimming took 6 bases from V and 7 from J, leaving 22 bases between them. The CDR3 is made up of 16 amino acids. Germline-derived CDR1 and CDR2 are ENHRY and SYGVKD. CDR3 bases: TGTGCCATCAGGGGTCCGAACCGACTAGGATCGAATGAGCAGTTCTTC. Translation gives CAIRGPNRLGSNEQFF.

The genes are TRBV9 and TRBJ2-7, with 8 bases fitting TRBD1. Germline V CDR1 and CDR2: SGDLS, YYNGEE. The V gene end was trimmed by 5 bases and the J gene end by 6 bases; junction bases not matched to a gene: 4. The length of the CDR3 is 12 residues. As DNA, the CDR3 is TGTGCCAGCAGTAGGACAGGGTCCGAGCAGTACTTC. Protein sequence: CASSRTGSEQYF.

This clone occurred many times. The V call is TRBV9, the J call TRBJ2-1; possibly TRBD2 for D (5 bases). CDR3 length equals 12 residues. V was cut by 7 bases and J by 3 bases, with 8 bases left in between. Germline CDR1 and CDR2: SGDLS and YYNGEE. This CDR3 is CASSEGYNEQFF. Here the CDR3 DNA reads TGTGCCAGCTCTGAGGGCTACAATGAGCAGTTCTTC.

This clone was counted many times. The chain employs TRBV5-4 and TRBJ2-3; tentatively, D is TRBD1 (5 bases). Germline loops: CDR1 SGHNT, CDR2 YYREEE (reference sequence). The CDR3 contains 14 residues. V lost 3 bases, J lost 3 bases, and 11 bases lay in between. CDR3 sequence reads: CASSWAQGTDTQYF. The CDR3 DNA follows: TGTGCCAGCAGCTGGGCTCAGGGAACAGATACGCAGTATTTT.

This clone was seen ten or more times. The rearrangement joins TRBV11-3 to TRBJ2-2; TRBD2 is a possible D gene (6 bases). The V gene lost 1 base and the J gene lost 1 base, with 16 bases spanning the gap. There are 18 residues in the CDR3. Germline V CDR1 and CDR2: SGHNT, YENEEA. Here the CDR3 reads CASSLVGLGGMNTGELFF. In DNA, the CDR3 is TGTGCCAGCAGCTTAGTCGGTCTGGGCGGGATGAACACCGGGGAGCTGTTTTTT. The full variable domain, rest sourced from reference TRBV11-3 and TRBJ2-2, is EAGVVQSPRYKIIEKKQPVAFWCNPISGHNTLYWYLQNLGQGPELLIRYENEEAVDDSQLPKDRFSAERLKGVDSTLKIQPAELGDSAVYLCASSLVGLGGMNTGELFFGEGSRLTVL.

There are many counts of this clone. V usage is TRBV24-1 and J usage is TRBJ2-1; 12 bases match TRBD1. Germline V CDR1 and CDR2: KGHDR, SFDVKD. Trimming at V came to 0 bases and at J to 7 bases, leaving 6 bases not matched to a gene. This CDR3 spans 17 amino acids. CDR3 nucleotide sequence: TGTGCCACCAGTGATTTGTTATCGGGACAGGGGGCTAATGAGCAGTTCTTC. Its protein is CATSDLLSGQGANEQFF.

This clone has a count of ten or more. V usage is TRBV28 and J usage is TRBJ1-3; D uncertain. The CDR3 has 15 amino acids. With 2 bases removed from V and 0 bases from J, the gap between germline ends came to 8 bases. The V gene's germline CDR1 is MDHEN and CDR2 SYDVKM. The CDR3 sequence: CASSLMAASGNTIYF. The DNA for the CDR3 is TGTGCCAGCAGTTTAATGGCAGCCTCTGGAAACACCATATATTTT.

J is TRBJ2-7 and V is TRBV7-2; 10 bases fit TRBD1. The CDR3 contains 14 residues. CDR1 and CDR2 (germline): SGHTA, FQGNSA. V lost 5 bases, J lost 2 bases, and 3 bases stayed unmatched. DNA for the CDR3: TGTGCCAGCAGCCCCGGACAGGGGGCCTACGAGCAGTACTTC. Its translation: CASSPGQGAYEQYF.

This clone was seen many times. The chain carries TRBV3-1 and TRBJ2-1, with D unclear. The germline V gene encodes CDR1 LGHDT and CDR2 YNNKEL (reference sequence). Trimming pared 1 base from V and 3 bases from J, leaving 13 bases between. CDR3 length: 16 amino acids. This chain's CDR3 is CASSQANKGHYNEQFF. In nucleotides, the CDR3 is TGTGCCAGCAGCCAAGCGAACAAGGGTCACTACAATGAGCAGTTCTTC.

This clone has a count of ten or more. The V call is TRBV12-3 or TRBV12-4, the J call TRBJ2-4; perhaps D is TRBD1 or TRBD2 (5 bases each). Deletions cut 3 bases from V and 9 bases from J, with 12 bases between. The CDR3 has 13 amino acids. The CDR3 protein is CASSFGGTGIQYF. The CDR3 coding sequence is TGTGCCAGCAGTTTTGGGGGTACCGGCATTCAGTACTTC.

CDR3 in amino acids: CASSRTGDYEQYF. The CDR3, as DNA: TGTGCCAGCAGCCGTACAGGGGACTACGAGCAGTACTTC. This sequence joins TRBV11-2 and TRBJ2-7; 7 bases agree with TRBD1. This CDR3 contains 13 residues. V shed 5 bases and J 3 bases; nucleotides not matched to a gene: 4. Germline CDR1 is SGHAT and CDR2 is FQNNGV. The variable domain in full, completed from reference TRBV11-2 and TRBJ2-7, reads EAGVAQSPRYKIIEKRQSVAFWCNPISGHATLYWYQQILGQGPKLLIQFQNNGVVDDSQLPKDRFSAERLKGVDSTLKIQPAKLEDSAVYLCASSRTGDYEQYFGPGTRLTVT.

This clone came up many times. The same CDR3 also results from other DNA sequences found in this sample. V usage is TRBV11-3 and J usage is TRBJ2-3; D gene uncertain. The CDR3 is 12 amino acids. The germline V gene has CDR1 SGHNT and CDR2 YENEEA. V was clipped by 8 bases and J by 2 bases, with 8 bases between them. DNA for the CDR3: TGTGCCAGCGGGCAGGCCACAGATACGCAGTATTTT. Translating gives CASGQATDTQYF.

This clone is medium-sized (0.01 to 0.1%) by share. The rearrangement joins TRBV7-2 to TRBJ1-2; 7 bases match TRBD1. The germline CDR1 and CDR2 sequences are SGHTA and FQGNSA. The CDR3 loop spans 16 amino acids. With 3 bases clipped from V and 2 bases from J, the junction kept 9 bases outside the gene matches. The CDR3 loop is CASSFSAGGANYGYTF. DNA of the CDR3: TGTGCCAGCAGCTTTAGCGCAGGGGGAGCGAACTATGGCTACACCTTC. Full variable domain (outside the CDR3, taken from reference TRBV7-2 and TRBJ1-2): GAGVSQSPSNKVTEKGKDVELRCDPISGHTALYWYRQSLGQGLEFLIYFQGNSAPDKSGLPSDRFSAERTGGSVSTLTIQRTQQEDSAVYLCASSFSAGGANYGYTFGSGTRLTVV.

In its sample, this clone was seen a few times. The chain is built from TRBV6-4 and TRBJ1-1; 7 bases fit TRBD1. Trimming removed 7 bases from V and 3 bases from J; junction bases left unmatched: 20. This CDR3 is 18 amino acids long. CDR1 MRHNA and CDR2 SNTAGT come from the germline V gene. The CDR3 DNA is TGTGCCAGCATTTACTCTCCGGGACAGTGGGCTTTGGACACTGAAGCTTTCTTT. Its protein is CASIYSPGQWALDTEAFF.

This clone was found many times. The chain links TRBV10-1 to TRBJ2-5, with D perhaps TRBD2 (5 bases). Trimming took 0 bases from V and 4 from J, leaving 6 bases between them. Germline assignment: CDR1 WNHNN and CDR2 SYGVQD (reference sequence). This CDR3 comprises 13 residues. The CDR3 spells CASSESEAETQYF. As DNA, the CDR3 is TGCGCCAGCAGTGAGTCGGAGGCAGAGACCCAGTACTTC.